A single sample gave rise to the 15 T cell receptor beta chains below, sequenced in a study of blood T cell repertoires in COVID-19. Libraries were prepared by immunoSEQ multiplex PCR; TCRdb keeps only in-frame clonotypes and omits some of them. This table holds some 120,000 clones, about four fifths found once. The source material was peripheral blood. The source is a young man with COVID-19, enrolled during active disease.

V usage is TRBV6-5 and J usage is TRBJ2-7, with D maybe TRBD1 (6 bases). V lost 2 bases to trimming and J lost 7 bases, with 18 bases between them. The CDR3 covers 15 residues. Germline V gene data show CDR1 as MNHEY and CDR2 as SVGAGI. CDR3 region: CASSYAPGALGEQYF. In DNA, the CDR3 is TGTGCCAGCAGTTACGCCCCAGGGGCGCTTGGGGAGCAGTACTTC.

This clone is a singleton in its sample. V is TRBV28 and J is TRBJ1-4, with 9 bases lining up with TRBD1. CDR3 length equals 14 residues. Germline CDR1 is MDHEN and CDR2 is SYDVKM. The junction had 6 bases not matched to a gene; V was cut back by 8 bases and J by 5 bases. The CDR3, as DNA: TGTGCCAGCTTTACAGGGGGCGCAAATGAAAAACTGTTTTTT. This translates into CASFTGGANEKLFF. The full variable domain, rest sourced from reference TRBV28 and TRBJ1-4, is DVKVTQSSRYLVKRTGEKVFLECVQDMDHENMFWYRQDPGLGLRLIYFSYDVKMKEKGDIPEGYSVSREKKERFSLILESASTNQTSMYLCASFTGGANEKLFFGSGTQLSVL.

The rearrangement joins TRBV6-6 to TRBJ2-2; 7 nucleotides agree with TRBD1. Germline V CDR1 and CDR2: MNHNY, SVGAGI (reference sequence). With 7 bases clipped from V and 3 bases from J, the junction kept 5 bases outside the gene matches. This CDR3 contains 14 residues. The CDR3 coding sequence is TGTGCCAGCACCCCGACAGGGCACACCGGGGAGCTGTTTTTT. Its protein is CASTPTGHTGELFF.

The rearrangement uses TRBV19 and TRBJ2-7, with 9 bases aligning to TRBD1. Germline CDR1 reads LNHDA; CDR2 reads SQIVND (reference sequence). The CDR3 runs 15 residues. J gave up 3 bases and V 3 bases, and 6 bases lay outside the gene matches. CDR3 nucleotides: TGTGCCAGTAGTATTCGGACAGGGGTAAGCTACGAGCAGTACTTC. It yields the protein CASSIRTGVSYEQYF.

The V call is TRBV28, the J call TRBJ1-2; 9 positions agree with TRBD1. The junction had 6 bases not matched to a gene; V was cut back by 5 bases and J by 5 bases. The length of the CDR3 is 14 residues. Germline V gene sequence: CDR1 MDHEN, CDR2 SYDVKM. The CDR3, as DNA: TGTGCCAGCAGTACCGGGACAGGGCCTTATGGCTACACCTTC. Translated: CASSTGTGPYGYTF.

This CDR3 reads CASRDTDTDTQYF. CDR3 sequence (DNA): TGCGCCAGCAGGGACACAGATACAGATACGCAGTATTTT. This chain uses TRBV5-1 with TRBJ2-3; a weak D match, TRBD1 (5 bases). The germline V and J ends were trimmed by 5 bases and 3 bases, with 10 bases remaining between them. The CDR3 has 13 residues. Germline CDR1 SGHRS, CDR2 YFSETQ.

The chain combines TRBV12-3 or TRBV12-4 with TRBJ2-7; D gene ambiguous. This CDR3 is 12 amino acids long. Trimming removed 6 bases from V and 4 bases from J, with 10 bases in between. CDR3 region: CASSPSRYEQYF. The CDR3 DNA sequence: TGTGCCAGCAGCCCCAGCAGGTACGAGCAGTACTTC.

The chain joins TRBV18 to TRBJ1-5; 11 bases are a match to TRBD1. CDR1 KGHSH and CDR2 LQKENI come from the germline V gene. CDR3 length: 14 amino acids. Unmatched junction bases numbered 3, after V lost 5 bases and J lost 6 bases. CDR3 nucleotide sequence: TGTGCCAGCTCAGGGGGGACAGGGGGTCAGCCCCAGCATTTT. This codes for CASSGGTGGQPQHF.

This clone appeared a single time. The genes are TRBV29-1 and TRBJ1-2; TRBD1 matches 7 bases. The CDR3 totals 14 residues. Germline V gene data show CDR1 as SQVTM and CDR2 as ANQGSEA. Trimming took 2 bases from V and 7 from J; bases not matched to a gene: 10. CDR3 protein: CSVERRGRRSGYTF. CDR3 DNA: TGCAGCGTTGAAAGGAGGGGGCGACGGTCTGGCTACACCTTC.

This clone was observed a few times. The V and J genes are TRBV7-9 and TRBJ2-1, with unresolved D. Germline lookup yields CDR1 SEHNR and CDR2 FQNEAQ (reference sequence). The CDR3 runs to 14 residues. V was pared by 2 bases and J by 7 bases, with 12 bases between. CDR3 nucleotide sequence: TGTGCCAGCAGCTTACTACCCCCCCGGAATGAGCAGTTCTTC. It codes for CASSLLPPRNEQFF.

The gene calls are TRBV4-1 and TRBJ2-5; D ambiguous. The germline V gene has CDR1 MGHRA and CDR2 YSYEKL. CDR3 length: 15 amino acids. Trimming cost V 3 bases and J 1 base, with 12 bases left between them. CDR3 nucleotides: TGCGCCAGCAGCCACTTAATCACAGCCCAAGAGACCCAGTACTTC. It specifies CASSHLITAQETQYF.

The chain is built from TRBV4-1 and TRBJ1-5; D is perhaps TRBD1 (5 bases). The germline gives CDR1 MGHRA, CDR2 YSYEKL. The V end lost 3 bases, the J end lost 0 bases, and 12 bases lay between the germline ends. The CDR3 is made up of 16 amino acids. CDR3 nucleotides: TGCGCCAGCAGCCAGGACCGGACATATAGCAATCAGCCCCAGCATTTT. As protein: CASSQDRTYSNQPQHF.

The chain employs TRBV10-2 and TRBJ1-1; D might be TRBD1 (6 bases). In germline, CDR1 is WSHSY, CDR2 SAAADI. The CDR3 has 13 amino acids. Trimming stripped 5 bases from V and 4 bases from J, with 11 bases between. CDR3 DNA sequence: TGCGCCAGCAGTTTCAGGGGCGGCACTGAAGCTTTCTTT. Its translation is CASSFRGGTEAFF.

V gene TRBV27 combines with J gene TRBJ2-1; 10 bases agree with TRBD1. Trimming took 5 bases from V and 3 from J; bases not matched to a gene: 4. Germline loops: CDR1 MNHEY, CDR2 SMNVEV (reference sequence). The CDR3 covers 15 residues. The CDR3 is CASSPGQGIYNEQFF. In nucleotides, the CDR3 is TGTGCCAGCAGTCCGGGACAGGGGATCTACAATGAGCAGTTCTTC.

The table lists this clone with a few counts. V usage is TRBV28 and J usage is TRBJ2-7; D possibly corresponds to TRBD1 (5 bases). The germline gives CDR1 MDHEN, CDR2 SYDVKM. This CDR3 comprises 15 residues. Trimming removed 6 bases at V and 3 bases at J, with 18 bases between. Here the CDR3 reads CASSSRQGLNYEQYF. The DNA for the CDR3 is TGTGCCAGCAGCTCCCGGCAGGGCCTCAACTACGAGCAGTACTTC.